Listed below are T cell receptor beta chains from one sample, sequenced in a study of technical replicates of blood from a few donors. Using immunoSEQ multiplex PCR, the repertoire was profiled, and TCRdb retains in-frame clones only, with some absent. Of around 73,000 clones in the sample, approximately 90% were seen once. What was sequenced was PBMCs. These TCRs come from a human donor in good health. Some clones in this sample may be carry-over from other donors' samples. Each CDR3 is given with its conserved first and last residue. Each record gives: J gene, D gene, V gene, CDR3 DNA, CDR3 protein. A D gene is named only where the DNA matches it firmly.

j_gene: TRBJ2-3; d_gene: TRBD2; v_gene: TRBV7-9; CDR3nt: TGTGCCGGATGGACTAGCGGAGATACGCAGTATTTT; CDR3aa: CAGWTSGDTQYF
j_gene: TRBJ2-1; d_gene: TRBD2; v_gene: TRBV4-3; CDR3nt: TGCGCCAGCAGCCACTGGACTAGCGGTGACAATGAGCAGTTCTTC; CDR3aa: CASSHWTSGDNEQFF
j_gene: TRBJ1-6; d_gene: TRBD1; v_gene: TRBV5-1; CDR3nt: TGCGCCAGCAGCTCGGGACAGGGGGGCTCACCCCTCCACTTT; CDR3aa: CASSSGQGGSPLHF
j_gene: TRBJ2-1; d_gene: -; v_gene: TRBV2; CDR3nt: TGTGCCAGCAGTGGTGGCAGGGGAAATGAGCAGTTCTTC; CDR3aa: CASSGGRGNEQFF
j_gene: TRBJ2-7; d_gene: -; v_gene: TRBV6-5; CDR3nt: TGTGCCAGCAGTTACGCCTCAACTTTTGGCGGTTACGAGCAGTACTTC; CDR3aa: CASSYASTFGGYEQYF
j_gene: TRBJ1-3; d_gene: -; v_gene: TRBV19; CDR3nt: TGTGCCAGCGCGCGGAACTCTGGAAACACCATATATTTT; CDR3aa: CASARNSGNTIYF
j_gene: TRBJ2-7; d_gene: -; v_gene: TRBV19; CDR3nt: TGTGCCAGTAGTCAACAGGCCGACTCTTCCTACGAGCAGTACTTC; CDR3aa: CASSQQADSSYEQYF
j_gene: TRBJ2-7; d_gene: TRBD2; v_gene: TRBV6-5; CDR3nt: TGTGCCAGCAGTTACACCGGACTAGTTCCCTACGAGCAGTACTTC; CDR3aa: CASSYTGLVPYEQYF
j_gene: TRBJ2-3; d_gene: TRBD1; v_gene: TRBV10-2; CDR3nt: TGCGCCAGCATCTCCAGGGGGCGCACAGATACGCAGTATTTT; CDR3aa: CASISRGRTDTQYF
j_gene: TRBJ2-6; d_gene: -; v_gene: TRBV23-1; CDR3nt: TGCGCCAGCAGTCACCGGGCTGGGGCCAACGTCCTGACTTTC; CDR3aa: CASSHRAGANVLTF
j_gene: TRBJ2-1; d_gene: TRBD2; v_gene: TRBV7-3; CDR3nt: TGTGCCAGCAGCTTAAACCCAGCGGGGGACAATGAGCAGTTCTTC; CDR3aa: CASSLNPAGDNEQFF